The clone carrying this T cell receptor beta chain was detected a few times. Its antigen is as yet unknown. The sequenced template was cDNA made from the entire isolated RNA. Assay: immunoSEQ multiplex PCR; the TCRdb copy retains only in-frame clones and omits some. The table includes under 90,000 clones, roughly 30% detected once. The data were taken from a study of beta chain features in type 1 diabetes. Study outcomes and limitations: Patients showed naive, central memory and Treg TCRB repertoires that appeared more similar than those of healthy donors.

Germline V CDR1 and CDR2: KGHSH, LQKENI. Trimming took 1 base from V and 5 from J; bases not matched to a gene: 4. CDR3 length: 15 residues. The sequencing sample was made of stem cell memory CD4+ T cells from blood. The chain has TRBV18 and TRBJ2-7; 11 bases fit TRBD2. The receptor was isolated from a woman aged 18-29 years in good health. The CDR3 DNA sequence: TGTGCCAGCTCACCACTGACTAGCGGGGTCCACGAGCAGTACTTC. Translating gives CASSPLTSGVHEQYF.